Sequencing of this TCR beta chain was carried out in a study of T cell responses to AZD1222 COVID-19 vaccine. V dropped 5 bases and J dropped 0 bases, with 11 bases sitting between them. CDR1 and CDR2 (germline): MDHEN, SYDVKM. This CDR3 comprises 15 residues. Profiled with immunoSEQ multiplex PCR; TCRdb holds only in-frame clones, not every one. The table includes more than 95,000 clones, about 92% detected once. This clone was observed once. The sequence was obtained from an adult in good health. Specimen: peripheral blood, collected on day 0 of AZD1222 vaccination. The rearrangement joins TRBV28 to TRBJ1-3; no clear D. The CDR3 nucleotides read TGTGCCAGCAGTGGAGGACTGTACTCTGGAAACACCATATATTTT. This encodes CASSGGLYSGNTIYF. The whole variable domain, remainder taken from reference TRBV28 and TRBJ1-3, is DVKVTQSSRYLVKRTGEKVFLECVQDMDHENMFWYRQDPGLGLRLIYFSYDVKMKEKGDIPEGYSVSREKKERFSLILESASTNQTSMYLCASSGGLYSGNTIYFGEGSWLTVV.